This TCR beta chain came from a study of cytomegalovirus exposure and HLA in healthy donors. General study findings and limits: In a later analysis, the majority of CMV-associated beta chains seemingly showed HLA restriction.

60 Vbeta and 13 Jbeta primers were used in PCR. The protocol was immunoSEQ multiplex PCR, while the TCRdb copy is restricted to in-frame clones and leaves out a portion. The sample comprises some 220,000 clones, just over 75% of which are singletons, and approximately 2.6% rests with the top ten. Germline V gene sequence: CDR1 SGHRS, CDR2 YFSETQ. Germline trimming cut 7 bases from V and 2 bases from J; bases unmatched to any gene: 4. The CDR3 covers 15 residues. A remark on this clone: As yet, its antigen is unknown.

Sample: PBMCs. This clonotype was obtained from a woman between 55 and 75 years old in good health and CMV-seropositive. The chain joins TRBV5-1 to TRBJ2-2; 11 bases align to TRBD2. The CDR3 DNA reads TGCGCCAGCGGCGGGACTAGCGGCAACACCGGGGAGCTGTTTTTT. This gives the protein CASGGTSGNTGELFF.